Listed here are 32 T cell receptor beta chains from one sample, sequenced in a study of T cells after yellow fever vaccination. TCRdb reanalysed the 5' RACE reads using MiXCR and keeps one entry per CDR3 protein. The table lists 170,000 or so distinct CDR3 sequences, about 6% of them singletons. Sequences were derived from CD4+ T cells sorted from PBMCs, sampled on the day of the first yellow fever vaccination. Receptors originate from a man aged 18 to 30 who received the YFV17D yellow fever vaccine.

This clonotype appeared a few times. This chain joins TRBV6-5 and TRBJ1-6; the D gene is possibly TRBD1 (5 bases). CDR3 size: 16 residues. V lost 7 bases and J 7 bases, leaving 20 bases between the germline ends. Germline V gene sequence: CDR1 MNHEY, CDR2 SVGAGI. The CDR3 region is CASTPGTGRSNSPLHF. The CDR3, as DNA: TGTGCCAGCACCCCCGGCACGGGACGGAGCAATTCACCCCTCCACTTT.

The chain has TRBV12-3 or TRBV12-4 and TRBJ2-2; D is tentatively TRBD1 or TRBD2 (5 bases each). Trimming pared 7 bases from V and 5 bases from J, leaving 11 bases between. The CDR3 is made up of 13 amino acids. This CDR3 reads CASIVGGTGELFF. The DNA for the CDR3 is TGTGCCAGCATCGTTGGGGGTACCGGGGAGCTGTTTTTT.

This clonotype has a single count. Given a much more abundant clone one base away, this may be a read error. The J gene is TRBJ2-7, the V gene TRBV7-9, with D hard to call. From germline, CDR1 is SEHNR and CDR2 FQNEAQ (reference sequence). CDR3 length equals 11 residues. CDR3 coding DNA: TGTGCCAACAGCCGCAGCAGCGAGCAGTACTTC. Encoded protein: CANSRSSEQYF.

The CDR3 DNA reads as TGTGCCAGCAGCTTCGGGGGCCGATACTATGGCTACACCTTC. It translates to CASSFGGRYYGYTF. V gene TRBV7-2 combines with J gene TRBJ1-2, with D maybe TRBD1 (6 bases). The length of the CDR3 is 14 residues. Trimming cost V 3 bases and J 3 bases, with 11 bases left between them. Germline V CDR1 and CDR2: SGHTA, FQGNSA.

This clonotype was detected only a few times. V and J are TRBV6-1 and TRBJ2-5; the D gene could be TRBD1 or TRBD2 (6 bases each). This CDR3 has 15 residues. Germline-derived CDR1 and CDR2 are MNHNS and SASEGT. V was shortened by 8 bases and J by 2 bases, with 18 bases between the two germline ends. The CDR3 sequence: CASAEYRAGQETQYF. Written as DNA, the CDR3 is TGTGCCAGCGCCGAATACAGGGCGGGGCAAGAGACCCAGTACTTC.

Ten or more counts support this clonotype. The chain links TRBV6-2 or TRBV6-3 to TRBJ2-7; D ambiguous. Trimming removed 4 bases at V and 1 base at J, with 8 bases between. The CDR3 sequence is 13 residues long. The V gene's germline CDR1 is MNHEY and CDR2 SVGEGT. In nucleotides, the CDR3 is TGTGCCAGCAGTTCACCGTATTCCTACGAGCAGTACGTC. Translating it yields CASSSPYSYEQYV.

The sample holds many counts of this clonotype. Germline is not matched at one junction end, which may reflect a read error. This chain connects TRBV7-7 to TRBJ2-3; D may match TRBD1 or TRBD2 (6 bases each). Per germline, CDR1 SSHAT and CDR2 FNYEAQ (reference sequence). This CDR3 region has 16 residues. The CDR3 sequence is CASSLDGGKGADTQYF. DNA of the CDR3: TGTGCTAGCAGCTTAGACGGAGGGAAGGGGGCAGATACGCAGTATTTT. Combining the CDR3 with reference TRBV7-7 and TRBJ2-3 gives the whole variable domain GAGVSQSPRYKVTKRGQDVTLRCDPISSHATLYWYQQALGQGPEFLTYFNYEAQPDKSGLPSDRFSAERPEGSISTLTIQRTEQRDSAMYRCASSLDGGKGADTQYFGPGTRLTVL.

The sample holds many counts of this clonotype. The V gene is TRBV5-1, the J gene TRBJ1-4; TRBD1 matches 7 bases. V lost 2 bases and J lost 4; bases outside the gene matches: 8. The V gene's germline CDR1 is SGHRS and CDR2 YFSETQ. The length of the CDR3 is 16 residues. CDR3 DNA sequence: TGCGCCAGCAGCTTACCGTCGGGACAGAGTAATGAAAAACTGTTTTTT. Protein: CASSLPSGQSNEKLFF.

This clonotype was picked up a small number of times. The chain employs TRBV5-1 and TRBJ2-6; D is unresolved. With 3 bases removed from V and 0 bases from J, the gap between germline ends came to 7 bases. Germline-derived CDR1 and CDR2 are SGHRS and YFSETQ. The CDR3 loop spans 15 amino acids. Written as DNA, the CDR3 is TGCGCCAGCAGCTCGTCGAACTCTGGGGCCAACGTCCTGACTTTC. Its protein is CASSSSNSGANVLTF.

V is TRBV18 and J is TRBJ1-1; D is uncertain. CDR1 KGHSH and CDR2 LQKENI come from the germline V gene. V was trimmed by 4 bases and J by 3 bases, leaving 9 bases between them. The CDR3 has 13 residues. The CDR3 spells CASSQVFDTEAFF. CDR3 nucleotides: TGTGCCAGCTCACAGGTTTTTGACACTGAAGCTTTCTTT.

This chain connects TRBV7-2 to TRBJ2-6; D not certain. Trimming left V 5 bases short and J 10 bases short, with 6 bases between. Per the germline V gene, CDR1 is SGHTA and CDR2 is FQGNSA. The CDR3 is made up of 11 amino acids. In DNA form, the CDR3 reads TGTGCCAGCAGCATCCCGAACGTCCTGACTTTC. It encodes CASSIPNVLTF.

This clonotype was found many times. The chain combines TRBV12-3 or TRBV12-4 with TRBJ1-5, with D possibly being TRBD1 (6 bases). Trimming stripped 2 bases from V and 7 bases from J, with 12 bases between. The CDR3 is 14 amino acids. CDR3 region: CASSLRTAGQPQHF. The CDR3 DNA sequence: TGTGCCAGCAGTTTACGGACAGCTGGCCAGCCCCAGCATTTT.

The chain has TRBV7-9 and TRBJ1-1; TRBD1 agrees at 8 bases. This CDR3 has 15 amino acids. Germline lookup yields CDR1 SEHNR and CDR2 FQNEAQ (reference sequence). After removal of 1 base from V and 5 bases from J, the junction contained 6 bases not matched to a gene. CDR3 sequence reads: CASSLGQGADTEAFF. CDR3 coding DNA: TGTGCCAGCAGCTTAGGCCAGGGGGCTGATACTGAAGCTTTCTTT. Filled out from reference TRBV7-9 and TRBJ1-1, the complete variable domain reads DTGVSQNPRHKITKRGQNVTFRCDPISEHNRLYWYRQTLGQGPEFLTYFQNEAQLEKSRLLSDRFSAERPKGSFSTLEIQRTEQGDSAMYLCASSLGQGADTEAFFGQGTRLTVV.

This chain joins TRBV20-1 and TRBJ2-5; D is unresolved. Trimming took off 1 base at V and 5 bases at J, with 14 bases between the two ends. This CDR3 contains 14 residues. Germline CDR1 reads DFQATT; CDR2 reads SNEGSKA (reference sequence). Here the CDR3 DNA reads TGCAGTGCTAGAGGCGGCCCGGGCGTGGAGACCCAGTACTTC. Residues: CSARGGPGVETQYF.

This clonotype was seen many times. CDR3 sequence: CASSQDDRGRDEQYF. CDR3 nucleotides: TGCGCCAGCAGCCAAGATGACAGGGGGCGAGACGAGCAGTACTTC. This sequence joins TRBV4-3 and TRBJ2-7, with 10 bases matching TRBD1. The CDR3 is made up of 15 amino acids. Trimming removed 0 bases from V and 5 bases from J; junction bases left unmatched: 4. Germline CDR1 is LGHNA and CDR2 is YSLEER.

The table lists this clonotype with many counts. The chain couples TRBV30 to TRBJ2-4, with a possible D match to TRBD2 (7 bases). Germline CDR1 is GTSNPN and CDR2 is SVGIG (reference sequence). This CDR3 spans 14 amino acids. Trimming removed 5 bases at V and 8 bases at J, with 19 bases between. The CDR3 DNA is TGTGCCTGGTGGGCAGGGAGGGGGTTACACATTCAGTACTTC. Amino acid sequence: CAWWAGRGLHIQYF. The full variable domain, rest sourced from reference TRBV30 and TRBJ2-4, is SQTIHQWPATLVQPVGSPLSLECTVEGTSNPNLYWYRQAAGRGLQLLFYSVGIGQISSEVPQNLSASRPQDRQFILSSKKLLLSDSGFYLCAWWAGRGLHIQYFGAGTRLSVL.

This clonotype was counted at least ten times. The CDR3 loop reads CASSLRGQVYGYTF. The CDR3 DNA is TGCGCCAGCAGCTTGAGAGGACAGGTCTATGGCTACACCTTC. The chain is built from TRBV5-1 and TRBJ1-2; 7 bases agree with TRBD1. Germline trimming cut 1 base from V and 4 bases from J; bases unmatched to any gene: 4. Per the germline V gene, CDR1 is SGHRS and CDR2 is YFSETQ. This CDR3 spans 14 amino acids.

This clonotype was observed at least ten times. The chain joins TRBV12-3 or TRBV12-4 to TRBJ2-1, with D possibly being TRBD2 (6 bases). Trimming shortened V by 3 bases and J by 5 bases, and 14 bases separated the two germline ends. CDR3 length equals 15 residues. For the CDR3, the DNA is TGTGCCAGCAGTTTTATCCGGGGGTTTAACAATGAGCAGTTCTTC. Protein sequence: CASSFIRGFNNEQFF.

The chain recombines TRBV21-1 with TRBJ2-6. TRBV21-1 has pseudogene status. This CDR3 comprises 16 residues. Here the CDR3 DNA reads TGTGCCAGCAGCAAAGGGAAATCTGCTGGGGCCAACGTCCTGACTTTC. It yields the protein CASSKGKSAGANVLTF.

CDR3 loop: CSVALGQATGELFF. CDR3 nucleotides: TGCAGCGTGGCCCTTGGACAAGCCACCGGGGAGCTGTTTTTT. This chain links TRBV29-1 with TRBJ2-2, with a possible D match to TRBD1 (5 bases). The germline CDR1 and CDR2 sequences are SQVTM and ANQGSEA. V lost 6 bases and J 4 bases, leaving 15 bases between the germline ends. This CDR3 is 14 amino acids long.

Many counts were recorded for this clonotype. The chain is built from TRBV12-3 or TRBV12-4 and TRBJ1-1; D remains unclear. This CDR3 has 13 residues. V shed 4 bases and J shed 2 bases, with 8 bases lying between them. CDR3 nucleotides: TGTGCCAGCAGTTACATCATTAACACTGAAGCTTTCTTT. Its protein is CASSYIINTEAFF.

The chain recombines TRBV10-2 with TRBJ2-4, with no clear D. Germline assignment: CDR1 WSHSY and CDR2 SAAADI. Trimming left V 3 bases short and J 6 bases short, with 15 bases between. The CDR3 extends over 15 amino acids. In DNA form, the CDR3 reads TGCGCCAGCAGTGATCCTGCGTCGACTGTAAACATTCAGTACTTC. It encodes CASSDPASTVNIQYF.

The chain couples TRBV6-1 to TRBJ2-6; D is unclear. V was shortened by 1 base and J by 2 bases, with 12 bases between the two germline ends. This CDR3 comprises 17 residues. Germline assignment: CDR1 MNHNS and CDR2 SASEGT. CDR3 residues: CASSEGAGSTGANVLTF. In DNA form, the CDR3 reads TGTGCCAGCAGTGAAGGGGCAGGTTCCACTGGGGCCAACGTCCTGACTTTC.

There are many counts of this clonotype. The V and J genes are TRBV20-1 and TRBJ2-7; 11 nucleotides agree with TRBD1. Germline V lookup: CDR1 DFQATT, CDR2 SNEGSKA (reference sequence). The CDR3 totals 14 residues. After removal of 5 bases from V and 5 bases from J, the junction contained 8 bases not matched to a gene. The CDR3: CSAYLDRGLDEQYF. As DNA, the CDR3 is TGCAGTGCTTACCTGGACAGGGGGCTCGACGAGCAGTACTTC.

This clonotype was observed at least ten times. The chain is built from TRBV7-9 and TRBJ2-1; D perhaps matches TRBD2 (5 bases). This CDR3 spans 16 amino acids. The ends were cut back, 6 bases at V and 10 bases at J, with 25 bases in the middle. Germline CDR1 SEHNR, CDR2 FQNEAQ (reference sequence). The CDR3 loop is CASSPPGSGILEEQFF. As DNA, the CDR3 is TGTGCCAGCAGTCCCCCGGGGTCGGGTATCTTGGAAGAGCAGTTCTTC. The full variable domain, with the rest looked up from reference TRBV7-9 and TRBJ2-1, is DTGVSQNPRHKITKRGQNVTFRCDPISEHNRLYWYRQTLGQGPEFLTYFQNEAQLEKSRLLSDRFSAERPKGSFSTLEIQRTEQGDSAMYLCASSPPGSGILEEQFFGPGTRLTVL.

This clonotype was seen repeatedly, ten times or more. The genes are TRBV5-1 and TRBJ2-3; D uncertain. This CDR3 has 13 amino acids. The germline gives CDR1 SGHRS, CDR2 YFSETQ. V shed 0 bases and J shed 4 bases, with 6 bases lying between them. The CDR3 region is CASSLEGSDTQYF. CDR3 DNA sequence: TGCGCCAGCAGCTTGGAAGGATCAGATACGCAGTATTTT.

Points on this clonotype: A read error may explain this, as a much larger clone is one base away. V gene TRBV7-3 combines with J gene TRBJ1-1; TRBD1 matches 7 bases. This CDR3 has 13 amino acids. The J segment lost 3 bases and the V segment lost 8 bases, leaving 6 bases of the junction unmatched. Germline CDR1 SGHTA, CDR2 FQGTGA. As DNA, the CDR3 is TGTGCCAGCTCGACAGGGCTGTACACTGAAGCTTTCTTT. The encoded protein is CASSTGLYTEAFF. Full variable domain (remainder filled in from reference TRBV7-3 and TRBJ1-1): GAGVSQTPSNKVTEKGKYVELRCDPISGHTALYWYRQSLGQGPEFLIYFQGTGAADDSGLPNDRFFAVRPEGSVSTLKIQRTERGDSAVYLCASSTGLYTEAFFGQGTRLTVV.

This clonotype was seen many times. The chain joins TRBV7-8 to TRBJ2-3; TRBD1 matches at 8 bases. V shed 7 bases and J 2 bases; nucleotides not matched to a gene: 5. Germline loops: CDR1 SGHVS, CDR2 FQNEAQ. CDR3 size: 14 residues. CDR3 sequence: CASTPGQDTDTQYF. DNA for the CDR3: TGTGCCAGCACTCCGGGACAGGACACAGATACGCAGTATTTT. The whole variable domain, filled in from reference TRBV7-8 and TRBJ2-3, reads GAGVSQSPRYKVAKRGQDVALRCDPISGHVSLFWYQQALGQGPEFLTYFQNEAQLDKSGLPSDRFFAERPEGSVSTLKIQRTQQEDSAVYLCASTPGQDTDTQYFGPGTRLTVL.

A few counts support this clonotype. The V and J genes are TRBV4-3 and TRBJ2-3, with D perhaps matching TRBD1 or TRBD2 (7 bases each). Trimming cost V 4 bases and J 4 bases, with 12 bases left between them. CDR1 is LGHNA, CDR2 YSLEER, per germline. The CDR3 loop spans 14 amino acids. The CDR3 coding sequence is TGCGCCAGCAGCCGAGGGAGGGGGCCAGATACGCAGTATTTT. Translating it yields CASSRGRGPDTQYF.

CDR3 sequence reads: CASSPTGGTTNEKLFF. CDR3 DNA: TGTGCCAGCAGCCCGACAGGGGGCACAACTAATGAAAAACTGTTTTTT. The J gene is TRBJ1-4, the V gene TRBV7-2; the match to TRBD1 covers 10 bases. With V trimmed by 5 bases and J by 0 bases, 3 bases remained unmatched. The CDR3 is 16 amino acids. Per the germline V gene, CDR1 is SGHTA and CDR2 is FQGNSA.

V and J are TRBV7-9 and TRBJ2-2; D gene unclear. Deletions cut 3 bases from V and 6 bases from J, with 14 bases between. The length of the CDR3 is 15 residues. Germline CDR1 is SEHNR and CDR2 is FQNEAQ (reference sequence). CDR3 DNA: TGTGCCAGCAGCTTGACCAGTTTAGCCTCCGGGGAGCTGTTTTTT. Its protein is CASSLTSLASGELFF.

In its sample, this clonotype was seen many times. A junction boundary mismatches the germline segment, possibly from a read error. The chain couples TRBV20-1 to TRBJ2-1; possible D gene TRBD1, 7 bases. This CDR3 contains 14 residues. Germline CDR1 DFQATT, CDR2 SNEGSKA (reference sequence). CDR3 DNA: TGTACTTCCCCAGGGGGGAGCTCCTACAATGAGCAGTTCTTC. Encoded protein: CTSPGGSSYNEQFF.